Given below is one T cell receptor (beta chain) in context. With 5 bases clipped from V and 4 bases from J, the junction kept 9 bases outside the gene matches. The germline V gene encodes CDR1 SGHAT and CDR2 FQNNGV. The CDR3 runs to 15 residues. The data were taken from a study of T cells in Graves' hyperthyroidism and ophthalmopathy. RNA transcripts served as the template for amplifying TCR beta CDR3 regions. HTBI primers were used for first-round RT-PCR of the TCR CDR3. TCRdb reanalysed the multiplex PCR reads using MiXCR and keeps one entry per CDR3 protein. The sample holds 300,000 to 350,000 distinct CDR3 sequences, approximately 18% seen once.

The V and J genes are TRBV11-2 and TRBJ1-2, with 8 bases fitting TRBD1. The clonotype originates from a woman between 40 and 55 years old with Graves' ophthalmopathy. Sequenced: blood. The CDR3 loop reads CASSVGQGRSYGYTF. The DNA of the CDR3 is TGTGCCAGCAGCGTAGGACAGGGAAGGAGCTATGGCTACACCTTC. The full variable domain, completed using reference TRBV11-2 and TRBJ1-2, is EAGVAQSPRYKIIEKRQSVAFWCNPISGHATLYWYQQILGQGPKLLIQFQNNGVVDDSQLPKDRFSAERLKGVDSTLKIQPAKLEDSAVYLCASSVGQGRSYGYTFGSGTRLTVV.